The 9 T cell receptor beta chains below were found in one sample sequenced in a study of cytomegalovirus exposure and HLA in healthy donors. The primer mix had 60 Vbeta and 13 Jbeta primers. This table comes from immunoSEQ multiplex PCR, and its TCRdb copy is limited to in-frame clones, with some not included. The table shows some 130,000 clones, with roughly 70% occurring only once. Sequenced material: PBMCs. These receptor sequences come from a human donor in good health.

The chain has TRBV5-1 and TRBJ1-1; possibly TRBD1 for D (6 bases). V lost 0 bases and J lost 3, with 12 bases in between. This CDR3 region has 15 residues. The germline V gene has CDR1 SGHRS and CDR2 YFSETQ. The chain's CDR3 is CASSLAGALDTEAFF. As DNA, the CDR3 is TGCGCCAGCAGCTTGGCAGGGGCGCTGGACACTGAAGCTTTCTTT. Combining the CDR3 with reference TRBV5-1 and TRBJ1-1 gives the whole variable domain KAGVTQTPRYLIKTRGQQVTLSCSPISGHRSVSWYQQTPGQGLQFLFEYFSETQRNKGNFPGRFSGRQFSNSRSEMNVSTLELGDSALYLCASSLAGALDTEAFFGQGTRLTVV.

The chain couples TRBV7-9 to TRBJ2-1; D might be TRBD2 (5 bases). CDR1 is SEHNR, CDR2 FQNEAQ, per germline (reference sequence). V shed 1 base and J shed 3 bases, with 13 bases lying between them. The CDR3 runs 16 residues. CDR3: CASSLVLVGGYNEQFF. CDR3 coding DNA: TGTGCCAGCAGCTTAGTACTAGTAGGCGGCTACAATGAGCAGTTCTTC.

The chain has TRBV7-9 and TRBJ1-2; D might be TRBD1 (5 bases). This CDR3 is built from 13 residues. Germline CDR1 reads SEHNR; CDR2 reads FQNEAQ (reference sequence). Trimming removed 1 base at V and 6 bases at J, with 9 bases between. In DNA, the CDR3 is TGTGCCAGCAGCTTAGGACAGTCTGATGGCTACACCTTC. Amino acid sequence: CASSLGQSDGYTF. Full variable domain (remainder filled in from reference TRBV7-9 and TRBJ1-2): DTGVSQNPRHKITKRGQNVTFRCDPISEHNRLYWYRQTLGQGPEFLTYFQNEAQLEKSRLLSDRFSAERPKGSFSTLEIQRTEQGDSAMYLCASSLGQSDGYTFGSGTRLTVV.

Only a few counts were recorded for this clone. The V and J genes are TRBV5-1 and TRBJ2-7; 9 bases are a match to TRBD2. This CDR3 spans 15 amino acids. CDR1 and CDR2 from the germline V gene are SGHRS and YFSETQ. V trimming: 0 bases; J trimming: 5 bases; junction bases outside the gene matches: 6. This CDR3 reads CASSLVVTSGNEQYF. The CDR3 nucleotides read TGCGCCAGCAGCTTGGTGGTGACTAGCGGTAACGAGCAGTACTTC.

This clone turned up a few times. The gene calls are TRBV7-6 and TRBJ2-1, with 11 bases that match TRBD1. The germline V gene has CDR1 SGHVS and CDR2 FNYEAQ. CDR3 length: 15 residues. Unmatched junction bases numbered 7, after V lost 5 bases and J lost 7 bases. CDR3 nucleotide sequence: TGTGCCAGCAGCCCCGGACAGGGGGCCACAAATGAGCAGTTCTTC. Protein product: CASSPGQGATNEQFF. Combining the CDR3 with reference TRBV7-6 and TRBJ2-1 gives the whole variable domain GAGVSQSPRYKVTKRGQDVALRCDPISGHVSLYWYRQALGQGPEFLTYFNYEAQQDKSGLPNDRFSAERPEGSISTLTIQRTEQRDSAMYRCASSPGQGATNEQFFGPGTRLTVL.

This rearrangement joins TRBV7-9 to TRBJ2-1; 9 bases are shared with TRBD2. Per the germline V gene, CDR1 is SEHNR and CDR2 is FQNEAQ (reference sequence). V lost 1 base to trimming and J lost 8 bases; unmatched junction nucleotides: 6. There are 15 residues in the CDR3. CDR3 sequence reads: CASSLEGLAWDEQFF. As DNA, the CDR3 is TGTGCCAGCAGCTTAGAGGGACTAGCTTGGGATGAGCAGTTCTTC.

In nucleotides, the CDR3 is TGTGCCAGCAGTCCACAACGGGGTCGGACTGAAGCTTTCTTT. Amino acids: CASSPQRGRTEAFF. V and J are TRBV28 and TRBJ1-1; no clear D. CDR1 is MDHEN and CDR2 is SYDVKM in the germline V gene. The CDR3 consists of 14 residues. V gave up 5 bases and J gave up 5 bases, with 15 bases separating them.

V gene TRBV28 combines with J gene TRBJ1-1; D ambiguous. V was trimmed by 8 bases and J by 2 bases, leaving 9 bases between them. CDR3 size: 12 residues. The V gene's germline CDR1 is MDHEN and CDR2 SYDVKM. This CDR3 is CASSESNTEAFF. The CDR3 nucleotides read TGTGCCAGCTCTGAGTCAAACACTGAAGCTTTCTTT.

This chain connects TRBV6-4 to TRBJ2-7; D is possibly TRBD2 (5 bases). With 7 bases removed from V and 3 bases from J, the gap between germline ends came to 16 bases. Germline V lookup: CDR1 MRHNA, CDR2 SNTAGT. The CDR3 has 14 amino acids. The CDR3: CASTFGGSDYEQYF. CDR3 DNA sequence: TGTGCCAGCACTTTCGGAGGTTCGGACTACGAGCAGTACTTC.